Listed here are 17 T cell receptor beta chains from one sample, sequenced in a study of cytomegalovirus exposure and HLA in healthy donors. Primers for the PCR totalled 60 Vbeta and 13 Jbeta. Libraries were prepared by immunoSEQ multiplex PCR; TCRdb keeps only in-frame clonotypes and omits some of them. The table shows some 140,000 clones, with around 80% occurring only once. Material for sequencing was PBMCs. The receptors here all came from a man younger than 45 in good health and CMV-seronegative.

The chain combines TRBV10-1 with TRBJ1-2; no reliable D call. Trimming removed 6 bases from V and 7 bases from J, with 15 bases in between. CDR3 length: 13 amino acids. Germline CDR1 is WNHNN and CDR2 is SYGVQD (reference sequence). The CDR3 DNA reads TGCGCCAGCAGCGAGGACTCGCGGGCTGGCTACACCTTC. This gives the protein CASSEDSRAGYTF.

The CDR3 is CASSPSPGLAGLDTQYF. Written as DNA, the CDR3 is TGCGCCAGCAGCCCGTCGCCGGGACTAGCGGGACTAGATACGCAGTATTTT. The chain combines TRBV4-1 with TRBJ2-3; TRBD2 agrees at 13 bases. The J segment lost 5 bases and the V segment lost 4 bases, leaving 9 bases of the junction unmatched. Germline CDR1 MGHRA, CDR2 YSYEKL. This CDR3 comprises 17 residues.

The chain links TRBV28 to TRBJ2-7, with a possible D match to TRBD1 (5 bases). CDR1 is MDHEN and CDR2 is SYDVKM in the germline V gene. CDR3 size: 13 residues. The V end lost 7 bases, the J end lost 4 bases, and 14 bases lay between the germline ends. Here the CDR3 DNA reads TGTGCCAGCACCCGACAGAGACCTTACGAGCAGTACTTC. It codes for CASTRQRPYEQYF.

The rearrangement uses TRBV9 and TRBJ1-2; D perhaps matches TRBD1 (6 bases). The CDR3 is 14 residues long. Trimming removed 5 bases from V and 6 bases from J, with 17 bases in between. Germline V gene data show CDR1 as SGDLS and CDR2 as YYNGEE. This CDR3 is CASSADLGADGYTF. The CDR3 DNA sequence: TGTGCCAGCAGTGCCGATTTGGGGGCAGATGGCTACACCTTC.

V gene TRBV6-5 combines with J gene TRBJ2-7, with D possibly being TRBD1 (6 bases). Germline CDR1 and CDR2: MNHEY and SVGAGI. V dropped 0 bases and J dropped 3 bases, with 9 bases sitting between them. This CDR3 comprises 14 residues. CDR3 in DNA: TGTGCCAGCAGTTACTCCGGACAGATCTACGAGCAGTACTTC. Its translation: CASSYSGQIYEQYF.

This clone was seen a few times. The CDR3 sequence is CASSLGKGYPEAFF. The CDR3 coding sequence is TGTGCCAGCAGCTTGGGCAAAGGCTATCCTGAAGCTTTCTTT. The chain employs TRBV7-6 and TRBJ1-1; no clear D. This CDR3 has 14 amino acids. Germline V gene data show CDR1 as SGHVS and CDR2 as FNYEAQ. Trimming left V 3 bases short and J 6 bases short, with 14 bases between. Drawing the rest from reference TRBV7-6 and TRBJ1-1, the complete variable domain is GAGVSQSPRYKVTKRGQDVALRCDPISGHVSLYWYRQALGQGPEFLTYFNYEAQQDKSGLPNDRFSAERPEGSISTLTIQRTEQRDSAMYRCASSLGKGYPEAFFGQGTRLTVV.

The rearrangement joins TRBV9 to TRBJ2-3; 7 bases are shared with TRBD2. This CDR3 comprises 16 residues. J lost 0 bases, V lost 3 bases, and 7 bases had no gene match. From germline, CDR1 is SGDLS and CDR2 YYNGEE. CDR3 sequence reads: CASSAYGRTSTDTQYF. DNA for the CDR3: TGTGCCAGCAGCGCGTACGGGAGGACGAGCACAGATACGCAGTATTTT.

V gene TRBV11-2 combines with J gene TRBJ2-7, with a tentative D call TRBD1 (6 bases). Germline CDR1 reads SGHAT; CDR2 reads FQNNGV. The CDR3 contains 14 residues. Deletions cut 7 bases from V and 0 bases from J, with 13 bases between. The DNA for the CDR3 is TGTGCCAGCAAGCAGGGACATAGCTCCTACGAGCAGTACTTC. This codes for CASKQGHSSYEQYF.

This rearrangement joins TRBV18 to TRBJ2-3; 8 nucleotides align to TRBD2. V was pared by 4 bases and J by 2 bases, with 8 bases of the junction left unmatched. CDR1 KGHSH and CDR2 LQKENI come from the germline V gene. This CDR3 contains 16 residues. The DNA for the CDR3 is TGTGCCAGCTCACAAGCCCCAGCGGGGGACACAGATACGCAGTATTTT. Translating it yields CASSQAPAGDTDTQYF.

This clone was detected only a few times. The CDR3 DNA reads as TGCGCCAGCAGACTAGCAACGTCCGGGGAGCTGTTTTTT. Translating gives CASRLATSGELFF. V and J are TRBV5-1 and TRBJ2-2; tentatively, D is TRBD2 (6 bases). Germline assignment: CDR1 SGHRS and CDR2 YFSETQ. V was shortened by 5 bases and J by 6 bases, with 11 bases between the two germline ends. The CDR3 runs 13 residues. The full variable domain, its missing parts supplied by reference TRBV5-1 and TRBJ2-2, is KAGVTQTPRYLIKTRGQQVTLSCSPISGHRSVSWYQQTPGQGLQFLFEYFSETQRNKGNFPGRFSGRQFSNSRSEMNVSTLELGDSALYLCASRLATSGELFFGEGSRLTVL.

CDR3 in amino acids: CASNPLQKREFNEQFF. The CDR3 bases are TGTGCCAGCAACCCTCTGCAAAAGCGGGAGTTTAATGAGCAGTTCTTC. The chain is built from TRBV6-6 and TRBJ2-1, with 8 bases identical to TRBD2. The V gene's germline CDR1 is MNHNY and CDR2 SVGAGI (reference sequence). The CDR3 is 16 amino acids. V shed 7 bases and J 7 bases; nucleotides not matched to a gene: 15.

The chain employs TRBV11-2 and TRBJ2-7; TRBD1 might be the D (6 bases). Trimming left V 7 bases short and J 2 bases short, with 18 bases between. This CDR3 has 15 amino acids. Per germline, CDR1 SGHAT and CDR2 FQNNGV. The CDR3 spells CASTRLSQGTYEQYF. Written as DNA, the CDR3 is TGTGCCAGCACCCGCTTGTCTCAGGGGACCTACGAGCAGTACTTC.

The chain couples TRBV28 to TRBJ2-1, with 14 bases that match TRBD2. The CDR3 spans 15 residues. CDR1 is MDHEN, CDR2 SYDVKM, per germline. Germline trimming cut 3 bases from V and 7 bases from J; bases unmatched to any gene: 2. Here the CDR3 reads CASSFWTSGRNEQFF. CDR3 nucleotides: TGTGCCAGCAGTTTTTGGACTAGCGGGAGGAATGAGCAGTTCTTC.

In this sample, this clone turned up a few times. This rearrangement joins TRBV4-1 to TRBJ1-5, with 7 positions matching TRBD1. Germline V gene sequence: CDR1 MGHRA, CDR2 YSYEKL. The CDR3 length is 16 residues. V was pared by 4 bases and J by 6 bases, with 12 bases of the junction left unmatched. The CDR3 region is CASSPPDRVGFQPQHF. The CDR3 coding sequence is TGCGCCAGCAGCCCTCCAGACAGGGTTGGTTTTCAGCCCCAGCATTTT.

V and J are TRBV28 and TRBJ2-7; weak D call: TRBD1 (6 bases). Germline CDR1 MDHEN, CDR2 SYDVKM. V shed 4 bases and J shed 3 bases, with 7 bases lying between them. This CDR3 region has 12 residues. The CDR3 sequence is CASSSDSYEQYF. CDR3 DNA sequence: TGTGCCAGCAGTTCGGACAGCTACGAGCAGTACTTC.

The gene calls are TRBV6-1 and TRBJ1-5; D not certain. The germline CDR1 and CDR2 sequences are MNHNS and SASEGT. Trimming took 7 bases from V and 7 from J, leaving 14 bases between them. There are 13 residues in the CDR3. CDR3 residues: CASNGLSGQPQHF. The CDR3 DNA is TGTGCCAGCAACGGACTATCCGGGCAGCCCCAGCATTTT.

The J gene is TRBJ2-3, the V gene TRBV28; 7 positions match TRBD2. Germline CDR1 and CDR2: MDHEN and SYDVKM. The CDR3 is made up of 14 amino acids. Trimming at V came to 5 bases and at J to 5 bases, leaving 7 bases not matched to a gene. DNA for the CDR3: TGTGCCAGCAGTCGAAGACTAGCAGTAGATACGCAGTATTTT. This codes for CASSRRLAVDTQYF. The whole variable domain, remainder taken from reference TRBV28 and TRBJ2-3, is DVKVTQSSRYLVKRTGEKVFLECVQDMDHENMFWYRQDPGLGLRLIYFSYDVKMKEKGDIPEGYSVSREKKERFSLILESASTNQTSMYLCASSRRLAVDTQYFGPGTRLTVL.